This T cell receptor (beta chain) is from a study of T cell repertoires in cytomegalovirus infection. The wider study: Used in the study were CMV epitopes, some recently identified and HLA-C-restricted, others well-studied and HLA-B-restricted.

The J segment lost 7 bases and the V segment lost 4 bases, leaving 8 bases of the junction unmatched. Germline values: CDR1 SEHNR, CDR2 FQNEAQ (reference sequence). This CDR3 has 15 amino acids. This clonotype has more than one count but fewer than ten. The antigen remains unidentified. TCRdb redid the calling of the reads with MiXCR, one entry per CDR3 protein. Of roughly 860,000 distinct CDR3 sequences in the sample, 30% to 35% were seen once. Sequenced material: cultured CD8+ T cells from PBMCs, taken from culture after CMV antigen stimulation. The receptor was derived from a human donor in good health (CMV status not recorded). Some clones in this sample may be carry-over from other donors' samples. This rearrangement joins TRBV7-9 to TRBJ1-5; 9 bases are shared with TRBD1. In DNA form, the CDR3 reads TGTGCCAGCAGCTCCGGGACAGGGTCTATACAGCCCCAGCATTTT. Translated: CASSSGTGSIQPQHF.